Below, one TCR beta chain is given with its context. The antigen remains unidentified. CD45RO-negative, CCR7-positively selected cells formed the naive CD8 fraction, excluding terminally differentiated effector memory CD45RA+ cells. At deep level, the assay was performed. Assay: immunoSEQ multiplex PCR; the TCRdb copy retains only in-frame clones and omits some. The table includes about 2 million clones, about 95% detected once. This sample is drawn from a study of shared clonotypes between healthy human individuals. Findings and caveats of the study: Researchers sampled blood only, noting tissue repertoires likely differ. Across a handful of donors, naive CD4 shared 5% to 6.5%, naive CD8 more than 3%, memory CD4 roughly 2.4%, memory CD8 approximately 0.4%. A reduction in generation probabilities was seen for non-shared clonotypes relative to those shared by all four donors.

The receptor was isolated from a man between 18 and 29 years old in good health. Sequenced material: naive CD8+ T cells sorted from blood.

The CDR3 DNA follows: TGTGCCTGGAGTGGGGGGGGCGAGGAGACCCAGTACTTC. This sequence encodes CAWSGGGEETQYF. This chain joins TRBV30 and TRBJ2-5; D might be TRBD2 (7 bases). The CDR3 has 13 residues. Germline V gives CDR1 GTSNPN, CDR2 SVGIG (reference sequence). Trimming took off 1 base at V and 5 bases at J, with 11 bases between the two ends.